The rows below give T cell receptor beta chains drawn from one sample of a study of T cell responses to AZD1222 COVID-19 vaccine. TCRdb's copy holds only in-frame clones and misses some; the assay was immunoSEQ multiplex PCR. The data show about 140,000 clones, with approximately 90% seen just once and approximately 3.7% held by the top ten. This specimen was peripheral blood, taken 28 days after the second AZD1222 dose. Receptors were obtained from an adult who received the AZD1222 COVID-19 vaccine. Each CDR3 is given with its conserved first and last residue. The D gene is left open where the match is weak. For some rows the clone size is stated as once, few or many, or as a class when expanded; others skip it.

v_gene: TRBV18; j_gene: TRBJ1-6; abundance: -; d_gene: -; CDR3aa: CASSPRVGANSPLHF; CDR3nt: TGTGCCAGCTCACCGAGGGTAGGGGCGAATTCACCCCTCCACTTT
v_gene: TRBV30; j_gene: TRBJ1-6; abundance: once; d_gene: -; CDR3aa: CAWKIYETGFNSPLHF; CDR3nt: TGTGCCTGGAAAATCTACGAAACAGGTTTCAATTCACCCCTCCACTTT
v_gene: TRBV7-9; j_gene: TRBJ2-7; abundance: -; d_gene: -; CDR3aa: CASSFREPEQYF; CDR3nt: TGTGCCAGCAGCTTCCGGGAACCCGAGCAGTACTTC
v_gene: TRBV9; j_gene: TRBJ1-3; abundance: -; d_gene: -; CDR3aa: CASSVDGRANSGNTIYF; CDR3nt: TGTGCCAGCAGCGTAGATGGCAGGGCCAACTCTGGAAACACCATATATTTT
v_gene: TRBV27; j_gene: TRBJ1-1; abundance: once; d_gene: -; CDR3aa: CASSLSSGMHTEAFF; CDR3nt: TGTGCCAGCAGTTTATCATCGGGAATGCACACTGAAGCTTTCTTT
v_gene: TRBV3-1/TRBV3-2; j_gene: TRBJ1-4; abundance: -; d_gene: -; CDR3aa: CASSQDNQPEREKLFF; CDR3nt: TGTGCCAGCAGCCAAGACAATCAGCCAGAACGGGAAAAACTGTTTTTT
v_gene: TRBV2; j_gene: TRBJ2-3; abundance: -; d_gene: -; CDR3aa: CASRARTEIPTDTQYF; CDR3nt: TGTGCCAGCAGAGCCCGGACTGAGATCCCAACAGATACGCAGTATTTT
v_gene: TRBV7-3; j_gene: TRBJ1-1; abundance: -; d_gene: -; CDR3aa: CASSSDRGSTEAFF; CDR3nt: TGTGCCAGCAGCTCAGACCGGGGGTCCACTGAAGCTTTCTTT
v_gene: TRBV6-5; j_gene: TRBJ1-4; abundance: -; d_gene: TRBD1; CDR3aa: CASSYRTGDEKLFF; CDR3nt: TGTGCCAGCAGTTACCGGACAGGGGATGAAAAACTGTTTTTT
v_gene: TRBV6-5; j_gene: TRBJ1-5; abundance: once; d_gene: -; CDR3aa: CASRRGSDQPQHF; CDR3nt: TGTGCCAGCAGGAGGGGTTCGGATCAGCCCCAGCATTTT
v_gene: TRBV19; j_gene: TRBJ1-4; abundance: -; d_gene: -; CDR3aa: CASSISGTEEKLFF; CDR3nt: TGTGCCAGTAGTATTTCAGGGACCGAAGAAAAACTGTTTTTT
v_gene: TRBV19; j_gene: TRBJ2-1; abundance: -; d_gene: -; CDR3aa: CASSRRISSSYNEQFF; CDR3nt: TGTGCCAGTAGTAGGAGGATCTCGAGCTCCTACAATGAGCAGTTCTTC
v_gene: TRBV29-1; j_gene: TRBJ1-2; abundance: -; d_gene: -; CDR3aa: CSVEVGDTGYTF; CDR3nt: TGCAGCGTTGAGGTAGGCGACACCGGCTACACCTTC
v_gene: TRBV27; j_gene: TRBJ2-7; abundance: -; d_gene: TRBD1; CDR3aa: CASSLFRGSEYEQYF; CDR3nt: TGTGCCAGCAGTTTATTCAGGGGGAGTGAATACGAGCAGTACTTC
v_gene: TRBV5-6; j_gene: TRBJ2-3; abundance: -; d_gene: -; CDR3aa: CASDAGNTDTQYF; CDR3nt: TGTGCCAGCGATGCAGGAAACACAGATACGCAGTATTTT
v_gene: TRBV5-5; j_gene: TRBJ1-3; abundance: -; d_gene: -; CDR3aa: CASRQGSSPNSGNTIYF; CDR3nt: TGTGCCAGCCGGCAGGGCAGTAGTCCAAACTCTGGAAACACCATATATTTT
v_gene: TRBV5-4; j_gene: TRBJ2-7; abundance: -; d_gene: -; CDR3aa: CASSLSGEQYF; CDR3nt: TGTGCCAGCAGCCTCAGCGGGGAGCAGTACTTC
v_gene: TRBV21-1; j_gene: TRBJ1-1; abundance: -; d_gene: -; CDR3aa: CASSNTYTRRGRIKNTEAFF; CDR3nt: TGTGCCAGCAGCAATACGTATACGCGCAGGGGACGAATAAAGAACACTGAAGCTTTCTTT
v_gene: TRBV20-1; j_gene: TRBJ2-7; abundance: -; d_gene: -; CDR3aa: CSASSGAYEQYF; CDR3nt: TGCAGTGCTAGTAGCGGCGCCTACGAGCAGTACTTC
v_gene: TRBV28; j_gene: TRBJ1-5; abundance: -; d_gene: -; CDR3aa: CASSLGTYQPQHF; CDR3nt: TGTGCCAGCAGTTTAGGGACCTATCAGCCCCAGCATTTT
v_gene: TRBV11-2; j_gene: TRBJ1-1; abundance: -; d_gene: TRBD1; CDR3aa: CASSPWTGVTEAFF; CDR3nt: TGTGCCAGCAGCCCCTGGACAGGGGTCACTGAAGCTTTCTTT
v_gene: TRBV6-1; j_gene: TRBJ1-5; abundance: few; d_gene: -; CDR3aa: CASSEGNSNQPQHF; CDR3nt: TGTGCCAGCAGCGAAGGAAATAGCAATCAGCCCCAGCATTTT
v_gene: TRBV5-4; j_gene: TRBJ2-2; abundance: -; d_gene: -; CDR3aa: CASRLGQNTGELFF; CDR3nt: TGTGCCAGCAGACTGGGACAGAACACCGGGGAGCTGTTTTTT